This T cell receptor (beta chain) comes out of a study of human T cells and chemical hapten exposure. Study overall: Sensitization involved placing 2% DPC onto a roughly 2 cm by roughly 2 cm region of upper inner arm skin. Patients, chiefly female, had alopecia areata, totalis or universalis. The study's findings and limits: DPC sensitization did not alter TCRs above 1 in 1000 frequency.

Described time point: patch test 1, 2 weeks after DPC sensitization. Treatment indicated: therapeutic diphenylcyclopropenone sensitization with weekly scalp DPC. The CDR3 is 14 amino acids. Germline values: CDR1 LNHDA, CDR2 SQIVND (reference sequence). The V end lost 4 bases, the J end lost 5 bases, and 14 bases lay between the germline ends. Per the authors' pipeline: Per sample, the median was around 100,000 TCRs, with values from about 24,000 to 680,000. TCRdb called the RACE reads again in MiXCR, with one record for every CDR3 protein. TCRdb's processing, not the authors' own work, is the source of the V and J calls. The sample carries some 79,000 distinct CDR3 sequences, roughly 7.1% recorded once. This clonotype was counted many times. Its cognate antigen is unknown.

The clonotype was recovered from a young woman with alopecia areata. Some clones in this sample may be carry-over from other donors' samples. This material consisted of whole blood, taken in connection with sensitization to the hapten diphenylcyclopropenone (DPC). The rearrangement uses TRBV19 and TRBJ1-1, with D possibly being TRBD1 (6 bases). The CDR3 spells CASSNRGRGTEAFF. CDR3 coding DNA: TGTGCCAGTAGTAACCGGGGGCGAGGGACTGAAGCTTTCTTT.